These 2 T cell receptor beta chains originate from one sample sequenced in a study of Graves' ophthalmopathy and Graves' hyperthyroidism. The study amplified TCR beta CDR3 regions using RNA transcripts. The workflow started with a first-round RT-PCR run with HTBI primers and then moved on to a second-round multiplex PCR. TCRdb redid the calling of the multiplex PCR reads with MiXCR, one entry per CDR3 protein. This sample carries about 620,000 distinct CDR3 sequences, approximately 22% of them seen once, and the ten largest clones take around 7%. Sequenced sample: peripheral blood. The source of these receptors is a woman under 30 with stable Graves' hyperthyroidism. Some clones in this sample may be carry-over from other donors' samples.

Written as DNA, the CDR3 is TGTGCCAGCAGCTCCGAACCTCCAGGGTTGACCGGGGAGCTGTTTTTT. Its protein is CASSSEPPGLTGELFF. V gene TRBV7-3 combines with J gene TRBJ2-2, with D perhaps matching TRBD1 (5 bases). The length of the CDR3 is 16 residues. Germline assignment: CDR1 SGHTA and CDR2 FQGTGA. Trimming pared 4 bases from V and 5 bases from J, leaving 17 bases between.

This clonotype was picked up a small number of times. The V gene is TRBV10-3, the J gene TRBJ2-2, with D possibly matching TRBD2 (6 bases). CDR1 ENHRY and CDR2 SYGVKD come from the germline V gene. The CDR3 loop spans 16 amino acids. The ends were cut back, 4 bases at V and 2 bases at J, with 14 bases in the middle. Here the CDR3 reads CAISGRTGLNTGELFF. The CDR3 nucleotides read TGTGCCATCAGTGGTAGAACGGGACTTAACACCGGGGAGCTGTTTTTT.